The 29 T cell receptor beta chains below were found in one sample sequenced in a study of cytomegalovirus exposure and HLA in healthy donors (dated by TCRdb to 2017 to 2019). The protocol used for the library was the immunoSEQ multiplex PCR assay. For the multiplex PCR, a mixture combining 60 forward primers for TCR Vbeta segments and 13 reverse primers for TCR Jbeta segments was used. Sourced from immuneACCESS, this table was stored by TCRdb with only in-frame sequences that have V and J called. A share of the clones is absent; for the studies checked, an unresolved V gene accounts for under half, and the remainder has no known explanation. A total of 130,000 to 150,000 clones appear in this sample, 74% of them only once. The ten largest make up roughly 4.5% of the sample. The specimen sequenced was PBMCs. These receptors were obtained from a man aged 18 to 35 in good health and CMV-seropositive.

This clone was detected a few times. This chain links TRBV10-3 with TRBJ1-5; the D gene is possibly TRBD1 (6 bases). V was pared by 0 bases and J by 2 bases, with 8 bases between. This CDR3 spans 15 amino acids. Germline CDR1 reads ENHRY; CDR2 reads SYGVKD. Here the CDR3 DNA reads TGTGCCATCAGTGAGTCAGGGGGAGGCAATCAGCCCCAGCATTTT. Translated: CAISESGGGNQPQHF.

The rearrangement uses TRBV27 and TRBJ1-1; 7 positions match TRBD1. This CDR3 contains 16 residues. Germline V gene sequence: CDR1 MNHEY, CDR2 SMNVEV (reference sequence). Germline trimming cut 1 base from V and 1 base from J; bases unmatched to any gene: 6. The CDR3 bases are TGTGCCAGCAGTTTATGGTACAGGGGATCGAACACTGAAGCTTTCTTT. This encodes CASSLWYRGSNTEAFF.

This clone was seen a single time. The gene calls are TRBV4-1 and TRBJ2-7; D call uncertain. The CDR3 loop spans 13 amino acids. V was trimmed by 4 bases and J by 1 base, leaving 8 bases between them. Germline CDR1 MGHRA, CDR2 YSYEKL. The CDR3 sequence is CASSLDKSYEQYF. In DNA, the CDR3 is TGCGCCAGCAGCCTAGACAAATCCTACGAGCAGTACTTC.

V and J are TRBV29-1 and TRBJ1-2; 10 positions match TRBD1. With 4 bases clipped from V and 7 bases from J, the junction kept 9 bases outside the gene matches. This CDR3 contains 14 residues. Germline V gene sequence: CDR1 SQVTM, CDR2 ANQGSEA. The CDR3 loop reads CSVGRGQGKSGYTF. The CDR3 region has the DNA TGCAGCGTTGGCCGGGGACAGGGGAAGTCTGGCTACACCTTC. The variable domain in full, completed from reference TRBV29-1 and TRBJ1-2, reads SAVISQKPSRDICQRGTSLTIQCQVDSQVTMMFWYRQQPGQSLTLIATANQGSEATYESGFVIDKFPISRPNLTFSTLTVSNMSPEDSSIYLCSVGRGQGKSGYTFGSGTRLTVV.

V and J are TRBV7-8 and TRBJ2-3; 8 bases match TRBD1. The CDR3 has 14 residues. J was trimmed by 3 bases and V by 1 base; bases with no gene match: 0. Germline values: CDR1 SGHVS, CDR2 FQNEAQ. The CDR3 is CASSLGTGTDTQYF. The CDR3 region has the DNA TGTGCCAGCAGCTTAGGGACAGGGACAGATACGCAGTATTTT.

This clone turned up a few times. This chain joins TRBV7-9 and TRBJ2-5; 8 nucleotides align to TRBD1. CDR3 size: 16 residues. Trimming took 5 bases from V and 11 from J; bases not matched to a gene: 19. Germline V gene data show CDR1 as SEHNR and CDR2 as FQNEAQ (reference sequence). CDR3 amino acids: CASSPLPGTGFGEQYF. CDR3 DNA: TGTGCCAGCAGCCCGCTCCCGGGGACAGGCTTTGGGGAGCAGTACTTC.

This clone was seen once. The genes are TRBV5-6 and TRBJ2-7; 8 nucleotides line up with TRBD2. The CDR3 covers 13 residues. V shed 2 bases, J shed 4 bases, and the junction held 2 bases outside the gene matches. Germline CDR1 and CDR2: SGHDT and YYEEEE. Here the CDR3 DNA reads TGTGCCAGCAGCTTCGGGGGGGTTTACGAGCAGTACTTC. It is translated as CASSFGGVYEQYF.

This clone was detected a few times. V is TRBV19 and J is TRBJ2-5; the D gene is possibly TRBD2 (5 bases). The CDR3 has 13 residues. Germline values: CDR1 LNHDA, CDR2 SQIVND (reference sequence). Between the trimmed V and J ends, which lost 8 bases and 3 bases, there was a span of 13 bases. The CDR3, as DNA: TGTGCCAGTGGACCCCTGGAGGAAGAGACCCAGTACTTC. It is translated as CASGPLEEETQYF.

The chain carries TRBV13 and TRBJ1-4, with TRBD1 matching 10 bases. In germline, CDR1 is PRHDT, CDR2 FYEKMQ (reference sequence). The CDR3 has 18 amino acids. V lost 5 bases to trimming and J lost 5 bases; unmatched junction nucleotides: 14. The CDR3 region has the DNA TGTGCCAGCAGCCCCAGAGGCCGACAGGGGGCGGGGAATGAAAAACTGTTTTTT. Translation: CASSPRGRQGAGNEKLFF.

The CDR3 here is CASSPGQGATEAFF. The CDR3 DNA is TGTGCCAGCAGCCCTGGACAGGGGGCCACTGAAGCTTTCTTT. V and J are TRBV5-6 and TRBJ1-1; 11 bases line up with TRBD1. This CDR3 is 14 amino acids long. Germline lookup yields CDR1 SGHDT and CDR2 YYEEEE. Germline trimming cut 4 bases from V and 4 bases from J; bases unmatched to any gene: 3.

The rearrangement joins TRBV5-1 to TRBJ2-5, with 14 positions matching TRBD2. CDR1 and CDR2 (germline): SGHRS, YFSETQ. The CDR3 totals 17 residues. V shed 0 bases and J 5 bases; nucleotides not matched to a gene: 6. The CDR3 loop is CASSLAGTSGGGETQYF. In DNA, the CDR3 is TGCGCCAGCAGCTTGGCGGGGACTAGCGGGGGAGGTGAGACCCAGTACTTC.

The chain links TRBV28 to TRBJ2-2, with D tentatively TRBD2 (5 bases). Germline-derived CDR1 and CDR2 are MDHEN and SYDVKM. Trimming removed 8 bases from V and 6 bases from J, with 16 bases in between. This CDR3 has 14 amino acids. DNA of the CDR3: TGTGCCAGCCTCTTTGGGAGCGGAGCCGGGGAGCTGTTTTTT. Amino acids: CASLFGSGAGELFF.

The chain links TRBV6-5 to TRBJ2-6; 7 nucleotides line up with TRBD1. Germline V CDR1 and CDR2: MNHEY, SVGAGI. This CDR3 region has 15 residues. V was pared by 6 bases and J by 4 bases, with 6 bases of the junction left unmatched. The chain's CDR3 is CASSTTGKGANVLTF. The CDR3, as DNA: TGTGCCAGCAGCACGACAGGGAAAGGGGCCAACGTCCTGACTTTC.

The chain is built from TRBV5-5 and TRBJ2-7, with D perhaps matching TRBD1 (7 bases). This CDR3 has 15 residues. Germline CDR1 SGHKS, CDR2 YYEKEE (reference sequence). The ends were cut back, 4 bases at V and 3 bases at J, with 17 bases in the middle. The CDR3, as DNA: TGTGCCAGCAGCCGGGGCGGGGACAGAGGCTACGAGCAGTACTTC. Its translation is CASSRGGDRGYEQYF.

The V and J genes are TRBV2 and TRBJ2-5; 7 nucleotides line up with TRBD2. Germline CDR1 and CDR2: SNHLY and FYNNEI. The V segment lost 7 bases and the J segment 5 bases; nucleotides outside the gene matches: 10. The CDR3 length is 14 residues. This CDR3 reads CASISGDSQETQYF. CDR3 sequence (DNA): TGTGCCAGCATCAGCGGGGACTCCCAGGAGACCCAGTACTTC.

This chain links TRBV28 with TRBJ1-6; D remains ambiguous. Deletions cut 6 bases from V and 12 bases from J, with 18 bases between. This CDR3 is 14 amino acids long. Germline V gene sequence: CDR1 MDHEN, CDR2 SYDVKM. For the CDR3, the DNA is TGTGCCAGCAGCCCCCCCGGGGAATGGGAACCCCTCCACTTT. Protein product: CASSPPGEWEPLHF.

The DNA of the CDR3 is TGTGCCACCGCCGGGACAGGGTCCTACGAGCAGTACTTC. Protein product: CATAGTGSYEQYF. The V gene is TRBV10-3, the J gene TRBJ2-7, with 9 bases aligning to TRBD1. Trimming removed 10 bases from V and 1 base from J; junction bases left unmatched: 5. The germline V gene encodes CDR1 ENHRY and CDR2 SYGVKD. This CDR3 contains 13 residues.

J is TRBJ1-2 and V is TRBV7-9; no clear D. The germline V gene encodes CDR1 SEHNR and CDR2 FQNEAQ (reference sequence). The V end lost 4 bases, the J end lost 3 bases, and 12 bases lay between the germline ends. This CDR3 spans 14 amino acids. CDR3 amino acids: CASSSLERDYGYTF. The CDR3 DNA reads as TGTGCCAGCAGCTCTCTGGAACGGGACTATGGCTACACCTTC.

The J gene is TRBJ1-5, the V gene TRBV19; 8 bases line up with TRBD1. The CDR3 totals 15 residues. CDR1 LNHDA and CDR2 SQIVND come from the germline V gene (reference sequence). The V gene end was trimmed by 4 bases and the J gene end by 2 bases; junction bases not matched to a gene: 4. CDR3 sequence reads: CASSKDREGNQPQHF. The CDR3 nucleotides are TGTGCCAGTAGTAAGGACAGGGAGGGCAATCAGCCCCAGCATTTT.

This clone was counted once. A read error may produce the germline difference seen at one junction end. This rearrangement joins TRBV10-3 to TRBJ2-2; maybe TRBD2 (6 bases). The CDR3 totals 14 residues. Germline V CDR1 and CDR2: ENHRY, SYGVKD. CDR3 loop: CALRSDSGGEELFF. CDR3 sequence (DNA): TGTGCCCTCAGATCAGATAGCGGAGGAGAGGAGCTGTTTTTT.

This clone was recorded only once. V usage is TRBV29-1 and J usage is TRBJ1-3, with D unclear. The CDR3 is made up of 12 amino acids. Germline CDR1 is SQVTM and CDR2 is ANQGSEA. Trimming removed 4 bases at V and 4 bases at J, with 8 bases between. CDR3 amino acids: CSVAAGGNTIYF. DNA of the CDR3: TGCAGCGTTGCGGCAGGAGGAAACACCATATATTTT.

This sequence joins TRBV5-4 and TRBJ2-7; 7 nucleotides align to TRBD1. After removal of 4 bases from V and 5 bases from J, the junction contained 6 bases not matched to a gene. The CDR3 extends over 13 amino acids. Germline CDR1 is SGHNT and CDR2 is YYREEE (reference sequence). CDR3 coding DNA: TGTGCCAGCAGCCGACAGGGTGTAGACGAGCAGTACTTC. This gives the protein CASSRQGVDEQYF. The full variable domain, its missing parts supplied by reference TRBV5-4 and TRBJ2-7, is ETGVTQSPTHLIKTRGQQVTLRCSSQSGHNTVSWYQQALGQGPQFIFQYYREEENGRGNFPPRFSGLQFPNYSSELNVNALELDDSALYLCASSRQGVDEQYFGPGTRLTVT.

This clone was recorded only once. V and J are TRBV27 and TRBJ2-7; 10 bases agree with TRBD2. This CDR3 is built from 16 residues. Germline values: CDR1 MNHEY, CDR2 SMNVEV (reference sequence). After removal of 2 bases from V and 2 bases from J, the junction contained 6 bases not matched to a gene. The CDR3 bases are TGTGCCAGCAGTTTAACCACGAGCGGGGGGGCCTACGAGCAGTACTTC. This encodes CASSLTTSGGAYEQYF.

J is TRBJ1-1 and V is TRBV7-2; TRBD1 matches 9 bases. This CDR3 has 13 residues. Germline loops: CDR1 SGHTA, CDR2 FQGNSA. Trimming removed 6 bases from V and 10 bases from J; junction bases left unmatched: 9. CDR3 sequence: CASRIQGAMGAFF. The CDR3 region has the DNA TGTGCCAGCAGAATACAGGGGGCCATGGGAGCTTTCTTT.

The V call is TRBV5-4, the J call TRBJ1-1, with TRBD1 identical over 7 bases. Germline V lookup: CDR1 SGHNT, CDR2 YYREEE (reference sequence). The J segment lost 7 bases and the V segment lost 3 bases, leaving 9 bases of the junction unmatched. This CDR3 contains 14 residues. This CDR3 is CASSWGTASSEAFF. The CDR3 bases are TGTGCCAGCAGCTGGGGGACAGCGTCTAGTGAAGCTTTCTTT.

This clone was observed a few times. V is TRBV9 and J is TRBJ1-3, with D unclear. Trimming removed 5 bases from V and 4 bases from J, with 13 bases in between. Germline assignment: CDR1 SGDLS and CDR2 YYNGEE. The CDR3 contains 14 residues. The CDR3 is CASSIGEAGNTIYF. CDR3 sequence (DNA): TGTGCCAGCAGTATCGGGGAAGCAGGAAACACCATATATTTT.

The chain couples TRBV28 to TRBJ2-7, with D tentatively TRBD2 (6 bases). Germline CDR1 reads MDHEN; CDR2 reads SYDVKM. V gave up 0 bases and J gave up 0 bases, with 12 bases separating them. The CDR3 runs to 16 residues. The CDR3 region is CASSLWAAGNSYEQYF. CDR3 bases: TGTGCCAGCAGTTTATGGGCCGCGGGGAACTCCTACGAGCAGTACTTC.

This chain uses TRBV5-1 with TRBJ1-4, with 10 bases that match TRBD1. Germline CDR1 is SGHRS and CDR2 is YFSETQ. This CDR3 region has 16 residues. Losses at the gene ends were 4 bases for V and 3 bases for J; bases not matched to a gene: 6. For the CDR3, the DNA is TGCGCCAGCAGCACCCGGACAGGGGGACCTAATGAAAAACTGTTTTTT. Its translation is CASSTRTGGPNEKLFF.

The chain recombines TRBV9 with TRBJ2-7; D is undetermined. Per the germline V gene, CDR1 is SGDLS and CDR2 is YYNGEE. Between the trimmed V and J ends, which lost 4 bases and 3 bases, there was a span of 8 bases. CDR3 length equals 12 residues. The DNA for the CDR3 is TGTGCCAGCAGCCCCCACAGCTACGAGCAGTACTTC. The encoded protein is CASSPHSYEQYF.